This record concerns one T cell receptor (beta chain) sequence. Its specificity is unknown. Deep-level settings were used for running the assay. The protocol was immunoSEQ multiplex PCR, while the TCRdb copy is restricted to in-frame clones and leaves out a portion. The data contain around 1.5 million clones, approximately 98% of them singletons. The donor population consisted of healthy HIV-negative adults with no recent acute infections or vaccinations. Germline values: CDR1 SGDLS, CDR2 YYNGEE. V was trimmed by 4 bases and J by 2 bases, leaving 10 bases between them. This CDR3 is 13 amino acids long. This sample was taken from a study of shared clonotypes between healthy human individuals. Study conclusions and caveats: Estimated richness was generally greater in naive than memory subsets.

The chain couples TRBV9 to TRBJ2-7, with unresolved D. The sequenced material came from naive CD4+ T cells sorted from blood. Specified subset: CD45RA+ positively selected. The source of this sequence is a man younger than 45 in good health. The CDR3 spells CASSTGPAYEQYF. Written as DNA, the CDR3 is TGTGCCAGCAGCACCGGGCCAGCCTACGAGCAGTACTTC.